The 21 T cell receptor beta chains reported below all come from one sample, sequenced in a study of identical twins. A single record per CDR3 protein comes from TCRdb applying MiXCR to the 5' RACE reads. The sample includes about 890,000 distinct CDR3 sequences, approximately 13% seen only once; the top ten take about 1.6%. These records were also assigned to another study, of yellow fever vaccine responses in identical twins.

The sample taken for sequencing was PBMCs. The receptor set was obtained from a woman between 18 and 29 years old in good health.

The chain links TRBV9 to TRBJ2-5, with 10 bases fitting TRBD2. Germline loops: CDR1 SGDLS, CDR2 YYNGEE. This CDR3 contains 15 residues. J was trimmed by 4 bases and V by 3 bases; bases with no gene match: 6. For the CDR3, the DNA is TGTGCCAGCAGCGCGGGGCTAGCGGGAGTAGAGACCCAGTACTTC. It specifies CASSAGLAGVETQYF.

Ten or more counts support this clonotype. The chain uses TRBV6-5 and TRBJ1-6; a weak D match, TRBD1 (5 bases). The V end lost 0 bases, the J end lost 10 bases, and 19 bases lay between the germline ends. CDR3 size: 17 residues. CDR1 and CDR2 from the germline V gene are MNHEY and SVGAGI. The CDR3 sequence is CASSYSKSGTTASPLHF. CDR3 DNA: TGTGCCAGCAGTTACTCAAAATCCGGGACGACAGCGTCACCCCTCCACTTT.

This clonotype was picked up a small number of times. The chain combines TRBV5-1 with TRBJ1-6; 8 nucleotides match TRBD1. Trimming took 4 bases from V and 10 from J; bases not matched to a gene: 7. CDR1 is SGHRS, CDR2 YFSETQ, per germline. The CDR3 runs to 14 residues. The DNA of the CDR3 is TGCGCCAGCAGCCTGGGACAGGTTTGGTCACCCCTCCACTTT. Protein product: CASSLGQVWSPLHF.

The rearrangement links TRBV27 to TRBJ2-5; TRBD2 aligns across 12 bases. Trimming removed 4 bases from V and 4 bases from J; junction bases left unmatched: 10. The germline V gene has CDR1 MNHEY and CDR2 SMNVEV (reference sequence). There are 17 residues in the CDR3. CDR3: CASSSGLAGGLGETQYF. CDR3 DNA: TGTGCCAGCAGTTCGGGACTAGCGGGCGGGCTTGGAGAGACCCAGTACTTC.

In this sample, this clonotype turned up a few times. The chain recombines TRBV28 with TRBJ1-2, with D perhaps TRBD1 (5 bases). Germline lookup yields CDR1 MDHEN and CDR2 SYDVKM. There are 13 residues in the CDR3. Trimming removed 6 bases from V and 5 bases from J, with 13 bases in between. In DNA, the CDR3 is TGTGCCAGCAGAGTCAGCCGGACATATGGCTACACCTTC. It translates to CASRVSRTYGYTF.

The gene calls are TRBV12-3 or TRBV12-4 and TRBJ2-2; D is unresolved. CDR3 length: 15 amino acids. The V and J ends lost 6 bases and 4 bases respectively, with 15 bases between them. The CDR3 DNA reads TGTGCCAGCAGCTCCCCACAAGCCCCCACCGGGGAGCTGTTTTTT. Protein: CASSSPQAPTGELFF.

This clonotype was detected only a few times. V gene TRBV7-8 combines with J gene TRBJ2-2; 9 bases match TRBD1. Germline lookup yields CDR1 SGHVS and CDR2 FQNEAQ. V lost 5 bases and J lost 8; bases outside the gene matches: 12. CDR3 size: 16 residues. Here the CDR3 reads CASSGRDRGFAGELFF. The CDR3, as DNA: TGTGCCAGCAGCGGCCGAGACAGGGGGTTCGCTGGGGAGCTGTTTTTT.

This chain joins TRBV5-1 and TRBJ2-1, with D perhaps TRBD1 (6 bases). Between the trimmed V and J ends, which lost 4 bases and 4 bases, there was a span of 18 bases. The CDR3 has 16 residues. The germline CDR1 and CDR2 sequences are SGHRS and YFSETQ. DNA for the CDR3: TGCGCCAGCAGCGAACAGGGTTTACCGAATTACAATGAGCAGTTCTTC. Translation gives CASSEQGLPNYNEQFF.

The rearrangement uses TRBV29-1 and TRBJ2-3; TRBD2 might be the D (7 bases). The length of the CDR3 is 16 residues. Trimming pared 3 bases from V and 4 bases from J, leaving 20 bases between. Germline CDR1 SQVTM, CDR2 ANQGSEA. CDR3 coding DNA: TGCAGCGTTGACACCTTAACGCGGGGGCGGGCAGATACGCAGTATTTT. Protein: CSVDTLTRGRADTQYF.

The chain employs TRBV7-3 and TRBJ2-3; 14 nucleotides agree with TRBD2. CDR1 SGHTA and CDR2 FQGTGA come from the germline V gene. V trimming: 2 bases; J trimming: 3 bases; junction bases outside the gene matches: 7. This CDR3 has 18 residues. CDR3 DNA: TGTGCCAGCAGCTTATGGAGACTAGCGGGAGGGCAGACAGATACGCAGTATTTT. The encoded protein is CASSLWRLAGGQTDTQYF.

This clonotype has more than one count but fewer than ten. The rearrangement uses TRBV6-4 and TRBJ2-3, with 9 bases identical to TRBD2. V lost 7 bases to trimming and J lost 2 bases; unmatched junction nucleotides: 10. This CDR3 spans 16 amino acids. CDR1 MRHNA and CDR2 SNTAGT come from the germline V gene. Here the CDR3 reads CASTRQRGAPTDTQYF. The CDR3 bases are TGTGCCAGCACCAGACAGCGGGGGGCCCCCACAGATACGCAGTATTTT.

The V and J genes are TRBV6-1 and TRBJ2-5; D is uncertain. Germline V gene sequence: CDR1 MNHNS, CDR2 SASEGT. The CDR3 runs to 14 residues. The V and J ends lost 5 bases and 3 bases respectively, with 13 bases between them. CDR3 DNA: TGTGCCAGCAGTCCCGACGGGCCCAAAGAGACCCAGTACTTC. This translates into CASSPDGPKETQYF.

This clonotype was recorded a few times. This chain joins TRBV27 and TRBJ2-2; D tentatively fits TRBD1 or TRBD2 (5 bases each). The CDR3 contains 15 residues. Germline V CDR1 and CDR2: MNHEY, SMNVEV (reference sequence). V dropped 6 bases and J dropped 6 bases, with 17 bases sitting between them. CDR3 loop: CASSLATTGSGELFF. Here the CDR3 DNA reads TGTGCCAGCAGCCTAGCTACAACAGGATCCGGGGAGCTGTTTTTT.

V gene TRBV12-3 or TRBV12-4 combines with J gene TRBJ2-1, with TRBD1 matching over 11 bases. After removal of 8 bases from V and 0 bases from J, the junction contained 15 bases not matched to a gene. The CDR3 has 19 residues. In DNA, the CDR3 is TGTGCCAGCCCGAGAAGGACAGGGGGCCGCCGACGCTCCTACAATGAGCAGTTCTTC. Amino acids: CASPRRTGGRRRSYNEQFF.

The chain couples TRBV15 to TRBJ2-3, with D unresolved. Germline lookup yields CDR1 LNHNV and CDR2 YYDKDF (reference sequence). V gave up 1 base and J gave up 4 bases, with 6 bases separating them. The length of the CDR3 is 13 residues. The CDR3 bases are TGTGCCACCAGCAGAGGGGTCGCAGATACGCAGTATTTT. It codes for CATSRGVADTQYF.

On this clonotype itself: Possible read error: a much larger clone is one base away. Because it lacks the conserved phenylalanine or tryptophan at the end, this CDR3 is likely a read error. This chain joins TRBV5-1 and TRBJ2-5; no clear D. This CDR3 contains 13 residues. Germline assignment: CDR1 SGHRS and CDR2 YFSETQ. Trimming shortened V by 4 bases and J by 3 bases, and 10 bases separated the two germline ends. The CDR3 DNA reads TGCGCCAGCAGCACCGGCTCAGAAGAGACCCAGTACTTG. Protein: CASSTGSEETQYL.

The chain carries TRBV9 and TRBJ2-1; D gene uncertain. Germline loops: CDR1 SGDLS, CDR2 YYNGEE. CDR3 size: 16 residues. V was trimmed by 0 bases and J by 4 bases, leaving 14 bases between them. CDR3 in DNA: TGTGCCAGCAGCGTAGAATCCCGGCGGCTATACAATGAGCAGTTCTTC. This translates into CASSVESRRLYNEQFF.

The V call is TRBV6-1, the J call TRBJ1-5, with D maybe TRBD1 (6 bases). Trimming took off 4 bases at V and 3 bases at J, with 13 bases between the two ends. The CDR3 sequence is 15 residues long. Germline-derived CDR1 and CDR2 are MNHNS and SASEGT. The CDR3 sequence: CASSAAGAYNQPQHF. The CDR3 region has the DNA TGTGCCAGCAGTGCGGCAGGGGCGTACAATCAGCCCCAGCATTTT.

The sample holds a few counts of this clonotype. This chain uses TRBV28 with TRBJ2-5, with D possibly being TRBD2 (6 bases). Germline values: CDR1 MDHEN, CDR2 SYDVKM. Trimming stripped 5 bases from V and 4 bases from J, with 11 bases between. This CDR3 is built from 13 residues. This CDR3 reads CASSTGVGETQYF. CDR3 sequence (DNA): TGTGCCAGCAGTACGGGGGTCGGAGAGACCCAGTACTTC.

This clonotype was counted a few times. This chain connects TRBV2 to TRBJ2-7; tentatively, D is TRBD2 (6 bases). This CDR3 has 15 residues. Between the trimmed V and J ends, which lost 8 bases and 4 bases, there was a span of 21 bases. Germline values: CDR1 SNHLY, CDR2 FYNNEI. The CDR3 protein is CASGGTEVGVYEQYF. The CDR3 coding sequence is TGTGCCAGCGGAGGGACGGAGGTGGGGGTTTACGAGCAGTACTTC.

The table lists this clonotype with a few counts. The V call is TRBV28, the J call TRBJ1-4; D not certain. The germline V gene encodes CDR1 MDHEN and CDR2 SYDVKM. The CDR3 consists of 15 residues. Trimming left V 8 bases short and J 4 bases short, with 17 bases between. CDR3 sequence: CASELGAGNNEKLFF. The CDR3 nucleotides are TGTGCCAGCGAGCTAGGTGCCGGCAATAATGAAAAACTGTTTTTT.